This TCR beta chain was sequenced in a study of T cells in women clearing cervical HPV infection. Study-wide background: Donors had HPV16-related CIN3 or worse; 2 had invasive cancer. HLA type could not be excluded as a confounder. Control women cleared a single incident HPV16 infection within 12 months.

This CDR3 spans 16 amino acids. The V gene lost 6 bases and the J gene lost 4 bases, with 21 bases spanning the gap. Germline V gives CDR1 MGHRA, CDR2 YSYEKL. Sequencing used immunoSEQ multiplex PCR; TCRdb keeps in-frame clones, though not all of them. The ten most abundant clones cover almost 8.5% of a sample with about 9,200 clones. To note about this clone: The read comes to an end 3 residues before the CDR3 does, leaving the germline J gene to fill in the end.

The receptor was derived from a woman between 18 and 75 years old with a cervical HPV16 infection that either progressed to CIN3+ or cleared (not recorded which). The chain links TRBV4-1 to TRBJ1-1, with D perhaps TRBD1 (6 bases). Sequenced input: blood buffy coat. Here the CDR3 reads CASRRQDLGVSTEAFF. The CDR3 bases that were read are TGCGCCAGCAGAAGACAGGATCTAGGGGTCAGCACTGAA.